Below are 13 T cell receptor beta chains sequenced from a single sample in a study of cytomegalovirus exposure and HLA in healthy donors. The PCR made use of 60 Vbeta and 13 Jbeta primers. Generated by immunoSEQ multiplex PCR, the TCRdb table keeps only in-frame clones and is missing some. The sample holds about 170,000 clones, more than 75% seen once. Sequences were obtained from PBMCs. These receptor sequences come from a young man in good health and CMV-seropositive.

This clone was observed once. The chain uses TRBV27 and TRBJ2-1; weak D call: TRBD2 (6 bases). With 7 bases removed from V and 4 bases from J, the gap between germline ends came to 11 bases. There are 13 residues in the CDR3. Germline V lookup: CDR1 MNHEY, CDR2 SMNVEV (reference sequence). In DNA form, the CDR3 reads TGTGCCAGCACCACGGGGGTATACAATGAGCAGTTCTTC. Translating it yields CASTTGVYNEQFF.

The chain employs TRBV4-2 and TRBJ2-7; TRBD2 aligns across 13 bases. The J segment lost 5 bases and the V segment lost 2 bases, leaving 6 bases of the junction unmatched. The CDR3 extends over 16 amino acids. Germline V gives CDR1 LGHNA, CDR2 YNFKEQ. DNA of the CDR3: TGTGCCAGCAGCCAATCCCGGACTAGCGGGGGTCACGAGCAGTACTTC. Its protein product is CASSQSRTSGGHEQYF.

The rearrangement joins TRBV2 to TRBJ1-5, with a weak D call TRBD1 (6 bases). The germline V gene encodes CDR1 SNHLY and CDR2 FYNNEI. CDR3 length equals 14 residues. V was trimmed by 5 bases and J by 3 bases, leaving 11 bases between them. The CDR3 DNA reads as TGTGCCAGCAGTTCACAGGGCCTCAATCAGCCCCAGCATTTT. The encoded protein is CASSSQGLNQPQHF.

The chain carries TRBV11-2 and TRBJ2-3; weak D call: TRBD1 (6 bases). Trimming removed 6 bases at V and 1 base at J, with 23 bases between. Germline CDR1 and CDR2: SGHAT and FQNNGV. The CDR3 runs to 18 residues. This chain's CDR3 is CASSNPWDTTRGTDTQYF. DNA for the CDR3: TGTGCCAGCAGTAACCCGTGGGACACAACACGGGGCACAGATACGCAGTATTTT.

J is TRBJ2-3 and V is TRBV2, with 7 nucleotides matching TRBD2. The CDR3 spans 13 residues. Trimming at V came to 6 bases and at J to 4 bases, leaving 4 bases not matched to a gene. Germline loops: CDR1 SNHLY, CDR2 FYNNEI. CDR3 nucleotides: TGTGCCAGCAGAGGCGGGGGATCAGATACGCAGTATTTT. This encodes CASRGGGSDTQYF. Full variable domain (outside the CDR3, taken from reference TRBV2 and TRBJ2-3): EPEVTQTPSHQVTQMGQEVILRCVPISNHLYFYWYRQILGQKVEFLVSFYNNEISEKSEIFDDQFSVERPDGSNFTLKIRSTKLEDSAMYFCASRGGGSDTQYFGPGTRLTVL.

The genes are TRBV15 and TRBJ2-3; 9 nucleotides line up with TRBD1. Trimming took 3 bases from V and 6 from J; bases not matched to a gene: 7. CDR1 is LNHNV and CDR2 is YYDKDF in the germline V gene (reference sequence). This CDR3 is built from 15 residues. The CDR3 spells CATSSGSGQGDTQYF. The CDR3 DNA sequence: TGTGCCACCAGCAGCGGTAGTGGACAGGGGGATACGCAGTATTTT.

The chain has TRBV10-3 and TRBJ1-6; tentatively, D is TRBD1 (6 bases). The CDR3 is made up of 14 amino acids. V was shortened by 3 bases and J by 6 bases, with 9 bases between the two germline ends. The germline gives CDR1 ENHRY, CDR2 SYGVKD. CDR3 region: CAISEGGPNSPLHF. CDR3 in DNA: TGTGCCATCAGTGAAGGGGGTCCTAATTCACCCCTCCACTTT.

The CDR3 loop reads CASSPRDRGGGEKLFF. DNA for the CDR3: TGCGCCAGCAGCCCGAGGGACAGGGGGGGAGGTGAAAAACTGTTTTTT. This chain joins TRBV4-1 and TRBJ1-4, with TRBD1 matching 11 bases. This CDR3 is 16 amino acids long. Germline CDR1 and CDR2: MGHRA and YSYEKL. The trim removed 4 bases at V and 7 bases at J, leaving 8 bases unmatched.

This clone was recorded only once. The chain links TRBV7-3 to TRBJ2-1; 8 positions match TRBD2. The ends lost 5 bases at V and 9 bases at J; junction bases unmatched: 15. This CDR3 comprises 16 residues. Germline assignment: CDR1 SGHTA and CDR2 FQGTGA. The CDR3 reads CASSPLPGGAGIEQFF. CDR3 nucleotide sequence: TGTGCCAGCAGCCCCCTCCCCGGGGGGGCTGGAATTGAGCAGTTCTTC.

This clone appeared once. The rearrangement joins TRBV6-1 to TRBJ1-2, with D possibly TRBD1 on 6 matching bases. CDR3 size: 16 residues. CDR1 MNHNS and CDR2 SASEGT come from the germline V gene. V was trimmed by 1 base and J by 3 bases, leaving 15 bases between them. CDR3 sequence: CASSEGGGGQYYGYTF. The DNA for the CDR3 is TGTGCCAGCAGTGAAGGCGGCGGCGGACAGTACTATGGCTACACCTTC.

This chain connects TRBV11-3 to TRBJ2-6; 9 bases match TRBD1. This CDR3 region has 17 residues. Trimming cost V 5 bases and J 2 bases; bases outside gene matches: 7. Germline-derived CDR1 and CDR2 are SGHNT and YENEEA. CDR3 in DNA: TGTGCCAGCAGCCCCGGGACAGGGAGTACTGGGGCCAACGTCCTGACTTTC. It codes for CASSPGTGSTGANVLTF.

This clone was found once. This rearrangement joins TRBV11-2 to TRBJ1-5; D is unresolved. The V end lost 5 bases, the J end lost 0 bases, and 8 bases lay between the germline ends. The CDR3 is made up of 14 amino acids. Germline V gives CDR1 SGHAT, CDR2 FQNNGV. As DNA, the CDR3 is TGTGCCAGCAGCCCGACGGGTAGCAATCAGCCCCAGCATTTT. This translates into CASSPTGSNQPQHF.

This chain uses TRBV4-2 with TRBJ1-6, with TRBD1 as a possible D gene (6 bases). The CDR3 runs to 13 residues. From germline, CDR1 is LGHNA and CDR2 YNFKEQ. Trimming stripped 0 bases from V and 18 bases from J, with 15 bases between. CDR3: CASSQDLPGVPHF. CDR3 bases: TGTGCCAGCAGCCAAGATTTGCCAGGGGTCCCCCACTTT.